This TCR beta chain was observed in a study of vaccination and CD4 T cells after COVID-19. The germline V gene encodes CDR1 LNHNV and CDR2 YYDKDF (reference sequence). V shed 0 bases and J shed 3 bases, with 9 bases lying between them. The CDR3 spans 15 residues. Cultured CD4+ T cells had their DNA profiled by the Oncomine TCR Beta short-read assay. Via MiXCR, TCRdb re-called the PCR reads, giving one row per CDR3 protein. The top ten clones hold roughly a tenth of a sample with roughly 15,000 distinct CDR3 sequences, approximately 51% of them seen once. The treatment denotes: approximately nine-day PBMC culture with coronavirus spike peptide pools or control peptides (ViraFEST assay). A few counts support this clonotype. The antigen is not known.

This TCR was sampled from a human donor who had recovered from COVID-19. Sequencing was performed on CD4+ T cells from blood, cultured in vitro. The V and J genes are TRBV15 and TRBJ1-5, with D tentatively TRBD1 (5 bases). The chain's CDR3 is CATSREGRHNQPQHF. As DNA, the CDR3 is TGTGCCACCAGCAGAGAGGGACGGCACAATCAGCCCCAGCATTTT.